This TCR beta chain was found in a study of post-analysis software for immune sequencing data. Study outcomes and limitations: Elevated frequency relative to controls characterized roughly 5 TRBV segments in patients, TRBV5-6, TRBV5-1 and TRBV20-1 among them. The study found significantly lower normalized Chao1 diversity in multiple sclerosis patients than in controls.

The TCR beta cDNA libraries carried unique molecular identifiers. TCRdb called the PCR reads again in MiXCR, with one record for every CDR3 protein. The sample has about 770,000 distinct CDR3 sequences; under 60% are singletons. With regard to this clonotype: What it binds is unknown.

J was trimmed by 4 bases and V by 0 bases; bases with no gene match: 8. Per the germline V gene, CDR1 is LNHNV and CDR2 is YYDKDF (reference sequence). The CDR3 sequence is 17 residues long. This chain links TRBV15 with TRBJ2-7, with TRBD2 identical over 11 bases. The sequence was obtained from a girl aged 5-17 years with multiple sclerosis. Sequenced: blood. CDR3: CATSRDSPLAGGYEQYF. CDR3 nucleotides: TGTGCCACCAGCAGAGATTCCCCTCTAGCGGGAGGATACGAGCAGTACTTC.